In this sample, the clone carrying this TCR beta chain turned up many times. This sample was included in a study of neurological immune-mediated disorders. Germline CDR1 and CDR2: MNHEY and SVGAGI. The V end lost 6 bases, the J end lost 2 bases, and 17 bases lay between the germline ends. The CDR3 is 15 amino acids. Synthesis of cDNA was accomplished via 5'RACE employing 10-nucleotide random UMIs. The output of every sequencing run exceeded 170 million TCR-beta sequences, derived from 15-18 subjects. TCRdb called the 5' RACE reads again in MiXCR, with one record for every CDR3 protein. The sample carries 65,000 to 85,000 distinct CDR3 sequences, 4.5% to 7.5% recorded once. Noted time point: longitudinal time-point 2.

The sequenced sample consisted of PBMCs. This TCR derives from an older woman with multiple sclerosis. The J gene is TRBJ2-7, the V gene TRBV6-5, with D possibly matching TRBD1 (5 bases). The CDR3 loop is CASSGPGRATYEQYF. CDR3 nucleotide sequence: TGTGCCAGCAGCGGACCGGGCAGGGCAACCTACGAGCAGTACTTC.